This T cell receptor (beta chain) was captured by sequencing in a study of T cell repertoires in cytomegalovirus infection. Overall study: Public TCR beta signature analysis indicated the presence of both CMV infection and matching HLA type.

TCRdb redid the calling of the reads with MiXCR, one entry per CDR3 protein. The sample contains about 890,000 distinct CDR3 sequences, 30% to 40% of which appear only once. Trimming removed 5 bases at V and 8 bases at J, with 15 bases between. The CDR3 loop spans 13 amino acids. Germline CDR1 SEHNR, CDR2 FQNEAQ (reference sequence). Note on this clonotype: Its antigen is unknown.

The receptor was isolated from a human donor in good health (CMV status not recorded). Some clones in this sample may be carry-over from other donors' samples. Material: cultured CD8+ T cells from PBMCs, obtained from culture after CMV antigen stimulation. The rearrangement uses TRBV7-9 and TRBJ1-1, with a weak D call TRBD1 (5 bases). The CDR3, as DNA: TGTGCCAGCAGCCCTCGACAGCTTAAAGAAGCTTTCTTT. Translation: CASSPRQLKEAFF.